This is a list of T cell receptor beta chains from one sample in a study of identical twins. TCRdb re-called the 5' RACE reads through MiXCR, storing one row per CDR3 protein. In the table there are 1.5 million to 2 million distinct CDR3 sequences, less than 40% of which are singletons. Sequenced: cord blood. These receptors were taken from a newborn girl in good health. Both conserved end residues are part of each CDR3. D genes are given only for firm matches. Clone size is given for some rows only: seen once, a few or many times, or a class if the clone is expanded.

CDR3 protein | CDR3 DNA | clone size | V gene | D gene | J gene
CASSLAGGQSWNEQFF | TGTGCCAGCAGCTTAGCCGGCGGGCAGAGTTGGAATGAGCAGTTCTTC | NA | TRBV11-2 | NA | TRBJ2-1
CSAYSGYEQYF | TGCAGTGCTTACAGCGGGTACGAGCAGTACTTC | NA | TRBV20-1 | NA | TRBJ2-7
CASSEAPGTGTYGYTF | TGTGCCAGCAGTGAAGCGCCCGGGACAGGGACCTATGGCTACACCTTC | NA | TRBV6-1 | TRBD1 | TRBJ1-2
CASSRSDSYEQYF | TGTGCCAGCAGCCGAAGCGACAGCTACGAGCAGTACTTC | few | TRBV3-1 | NA | TRBJ2-7
CASSDLSSYNSPLHF | TGTGCCAGCAGTGACTTAAGCTCCTATAATTCACCCCTCCACTTT | few | TRBV27 | NA | TRBJ1-6
CASSYRGLAGGSTDTQYF | TGTGCCAGCAGTTACAGGGGACTAGCGGGAGGCAGCACAGATACGCAGTATTTT | NA | TRBV6-2/TRBV6-3 | TRBD2 | TRBJ2-3
CASSVPGQPYQPQHF | TGTGCCAGCAGTGTTCCGGGACAGCCCTATCAGCCCCAGCATTTT | few | TRBV6-6 | TRBD1 | TRBJ1-5
CASSPPGLAVIEQFF | TGTGCCAGCAGTCCCCCGGGACTAGCGGTGATTGAGCAGTTCTTC | NA | TRBV25-1 | TRBD2 | TRBJ2-1
CASTPGADTQYF | TGCGCCAGCACCCCAGGGGCAGATACGCAGTATTTT | many | TRBV5-1 | NA | TRBJ2-3
CSARPRGVHGYTF | TGCAGTGCTAGGCCCCGTGGGGTGCATGGCTACACCTTC | NA | TRBV20-1 | NA | TRBJ1-2
CATKAGALSYNEQFF | TGTGCCACCAAAGCGGGGGCCCTCTCCTACAATGAGCAGTTCTTC | few | TRBV28 | TRBD2 | TRBJ2-1
CASSQDFRGGANEQYF | TGTGCCAGCAGCCAAGATTTTCGCGGGGGGGCCAATGAGCAGTACTTC | NA | TRBV4-2 | TRBD2 | TRBJ2-5
CASSGSISGNTIYF | TGTGCCAGCAGCGGGTCAATCTCTGGAAACACCATATATTTT | NA | TRBV7-6 | NA | TRBJ1-3
CASSRGQGMGQPQHF | TGTGCCAGCAGCCGGGGACAGGGGATGGGTCAGCCCCAGCATTTT | NA | TRBV4-2 | TRBD1 | TRBJ1-5
CASSFRFDRALDYGYTF | TGTGCCAGCAGTTTTAGGTTCGACAGGGCCCTTGACTATGGCTACACCTTC | once | TRBV12-3/TRBV12-4 | TRBD1 | TRBJ1-2
CASSLPGGANEQFF | TGTGCCAGCAGCTTACCAGGGGGCGCGAATGAGCAGTTCTTC | NA | TRBV5-6 | TRBD1 | TRBJ2-1
CSARDGNTDTQYF | TGCAGTGCTAGAGATGGGAACACAGATACGCAGTATTTT | few | TRBV20-1 | NA | TRBJ2-3
CASSALGEAFF | TGTGCCAGCAGTGCATTAGGTGAAGCTTTCTTT | few | TRBV6-1 | NA | TRBJ1-1
CASRGQANTGELFF | TGTGCCAGCAGGGGACAGGCGAACACCGGGGAGCTGTTTTTT | NA | TRBV5-1 | TRBD1 | TRBJ2-2
CSAIPLLVRGETQYF | TGCAGTGCTATCCCTTTACTAGTTAGGGGCGAGACCCAGTACTTC | few | TRBV20-1 | NA | TRBJ2-5
CSVGTSGRAPYNEQFF | TGCAGTGTGGGGACTAGCGGGAGAGCACCCTACAATGAGCAGTTCTTC | NA | TRBV20-1 | TRBD2 | TRBJ2-1
CASSLDQGGQARILYGYTF | TGTGCCAGCAGCTTAGATCAGGGGGGACAGGCGAGGATCCTCTATGGCTACACCTTC | few | TRBV11-2 | TRBD1 | TRBJ1-2
CASSQDWLVRTRGQETQYF | TGTGCCAGCAGCCAAGATTGGCTAGTTAGAACGAGGGGGCAAGAGACCCAGTACTTC | NA | TRBV3-1 | NA | TRBJ2-5
CASRIRLGGYTF | TGTGCCAGCAGGATCCGGTTGGGAGGCTACACCTTC | NA | TRBV28 | NA | TRBJ1-2
CATSKIRGNTDTQYF | TGTGCCACCAGCAAAATAAGGGGGAACACAGATACGCAGTATTTT | NA | TRBV15 | NA | TRBJ2-3
CSARGMTKNIQYF | TGCAGTGCTAGAGGCATGACCAAAAACATTCAGTACTTC | few | TRBV20-1 | NA | TRBJ2-4
CATSRDVGGRDTQYF | TGTGCCACCAGCAGAGATGTAGGGGGAAGAGATACGCAGTATTTT | many | TRBV15 | NA | TRBJ2-3
CASSLSGFSSYNEQFF | TGCGCCAGCAGCCTCAGCGGGTTCAGCTCCTACAATGAGCAGTTCTTC | few | TRBV4-1 | NA | TRBJ2-1